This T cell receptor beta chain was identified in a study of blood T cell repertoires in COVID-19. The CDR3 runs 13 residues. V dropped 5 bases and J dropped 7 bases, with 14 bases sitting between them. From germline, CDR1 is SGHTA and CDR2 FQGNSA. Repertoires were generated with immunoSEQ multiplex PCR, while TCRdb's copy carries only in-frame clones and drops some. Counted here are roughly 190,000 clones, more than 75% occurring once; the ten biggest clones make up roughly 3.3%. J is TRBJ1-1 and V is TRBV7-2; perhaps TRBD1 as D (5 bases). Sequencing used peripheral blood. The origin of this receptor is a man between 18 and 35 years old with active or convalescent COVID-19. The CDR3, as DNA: TGTGCCAGCAGCCTCCAGGGTTTTGGTGAAGCTTTCTTT. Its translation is CASSLQGFGEAFF.